The TCR beta chain described here comes from a study of T cell changes during pregnancy in multiple sclerosis. TCRdb's table, derived via immunoSEQ multiplex PCR, lists solely in-frame clones and lacks some. The sample lists tens of thousands of clones, 90% occurring once. V lost 8 bases, J lost 10 bases, and 15 bases lay in between. This CDR3 has 12 residues. The germline V gene has CDR1 SNHLY and CDR2 FYNNEI. The source of this sequence is a female donor with multiple sclerosis, enrolled in a pregnancy study. The V gene is TRBV2, the J gene TRBJ2-1; the D gene is possibly TRBD2 (6 bases). The specimen was CD4+ T cells from peripheral blood mononuclear cells, collected in the first trimester of pregnancy. CDR3 sequence reads: CASSTRGVEQFF. CDR3 DNA: TGTGCCAGCTCCACCCGCGGGGTGGAGCAGTTCTTC. Together with reference TRBV2 and TRBJ2-1, the CDR3 gives the full variable domain: EPEVTQTPSHQVTQMGQEVILRCVPISNHLYFYWYRQILGQKVEFLVSFYNNEISEKSEIFDDQFSVERPDGSNFTLKIRSTKLEDSAMYFCASSTRGVEQFFGPGTRLTVL.